This T cell receptor (beta chain) appears in the sequencing data of a study of beta chain features in type 1 diabetes. General study points: Sampled from patients, naive, central memory and Treg TCRB repertoires appeared more similar than those sampled from healthy donors. In every one of the four CD4+ subsets, TCRB CDR3s were moderately but significantly shorter in Type 1 diabetes patients.

This CDR3 comprises 15 residues. Germline values: CDR1 SEHNR, CDR2 FQNEAQ (reference sequence). V was clipped by 5 bases and J by 8 bases, with 16 bases between them. On this clone itself: Its specificity is not known.

Expressed TCRB transcripts got sequenced, as all isolated RNA was reverse transcribed. Clones were sequenced by immunoSEQ multiplex PCR, and TCRdb holds only the in-frame ones, with some missing. The sample shows some 270,000 clones, approximately 11% of them seen only once. Sequencing was done on a sample of naive CD4+ T cells from blood. The receptor was isolated from a man aged 30 to 39 with type 1 diabetes. The chain links TRBV7-9 to TRBJ1-6; D might be TRBD1 (6 bases). CDR3 sequence (DNA): TGTGCCAGCAGCCCCAGAACAGGGTTGGATTCACCCCTCCACTTT. It is translated as CASSPRTGLDSPLHF.